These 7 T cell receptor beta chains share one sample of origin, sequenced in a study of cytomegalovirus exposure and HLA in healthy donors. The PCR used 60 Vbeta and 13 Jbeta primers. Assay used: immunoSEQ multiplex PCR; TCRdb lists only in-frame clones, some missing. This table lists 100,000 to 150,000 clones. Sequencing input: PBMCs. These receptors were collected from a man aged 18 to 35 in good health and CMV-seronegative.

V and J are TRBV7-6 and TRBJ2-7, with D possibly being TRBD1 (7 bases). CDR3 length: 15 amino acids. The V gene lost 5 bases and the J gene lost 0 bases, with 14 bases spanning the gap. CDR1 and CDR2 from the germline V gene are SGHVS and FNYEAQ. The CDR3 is CASSRWGDSSYEQYF. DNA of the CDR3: TGTGCCAGCAGCCGATGGGGGGACAGCTCCTACGAGCAGTACTTC.

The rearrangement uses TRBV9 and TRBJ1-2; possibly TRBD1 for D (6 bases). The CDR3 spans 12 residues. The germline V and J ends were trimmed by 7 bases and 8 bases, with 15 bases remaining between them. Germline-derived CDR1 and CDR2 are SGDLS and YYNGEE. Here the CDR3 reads CASGTGTLGYTF. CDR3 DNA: TGTGCCAGCGGCACAGGGACGTTGGGCTACACCTTC.

Here the CDR3 reads CASRGDINEKLFF. DNA for the CDR3: TGTGCCAGCAGAGGGGACATCAATGAAAAACTGTTTTTT. The chain uses TRBV2 and TRBJ1-4; D possibly corresponds to TRBD1 (6 bases). The length of the CDR3 is 13 residues. The germline CDR1 and CDR2 sequences are SNHLY and FYNNEI. Trimming removed 6 bases at V and 5 bases at J, with 10 bases between.

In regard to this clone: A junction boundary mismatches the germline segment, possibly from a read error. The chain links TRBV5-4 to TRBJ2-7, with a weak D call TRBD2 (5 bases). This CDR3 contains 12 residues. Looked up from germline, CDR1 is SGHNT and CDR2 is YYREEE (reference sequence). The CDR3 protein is CASSLLSEEPYF. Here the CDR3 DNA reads TGTGCCAGCAGCTTGTTATCGGAGGAGCCGTACTTC.

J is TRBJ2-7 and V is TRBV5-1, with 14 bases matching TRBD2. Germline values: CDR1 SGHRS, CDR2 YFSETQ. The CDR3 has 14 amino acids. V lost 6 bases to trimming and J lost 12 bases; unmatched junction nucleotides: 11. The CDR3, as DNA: TGCGCCAGCATGGCTGGGACTAGCGGGGGAGGAACGTACTTC. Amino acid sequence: CASMAGTSGGGTYF.

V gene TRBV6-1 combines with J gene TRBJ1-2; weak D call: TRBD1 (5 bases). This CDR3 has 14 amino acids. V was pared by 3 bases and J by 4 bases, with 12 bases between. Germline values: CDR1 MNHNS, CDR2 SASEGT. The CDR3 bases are TGTGCCAGCAGTGAGGGACTATCCGCCTATGGCTACACCTTC. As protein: CASSEGLSAYGYTF.

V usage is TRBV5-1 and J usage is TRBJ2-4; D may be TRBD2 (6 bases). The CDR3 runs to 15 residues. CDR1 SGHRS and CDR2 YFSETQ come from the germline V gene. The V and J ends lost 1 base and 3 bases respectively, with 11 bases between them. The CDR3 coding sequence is TGCGCCAGCAGCTTGCACGGGGGAGGCAAAAACATTCAGTACTTC. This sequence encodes CASSLHGGGKNIQYF.